This TCR beta chain was observed in a study of shared clonotypes between healthy human individuals. Every donor, a Caucasian adult, lived in Nashville, Tennessee. Notes on this clone: What it binds is unknown. Other DNA sequences within the sample encode an identical CDR3.

The table came from immunoSEQ multiplex PCR; TCRdb's copy has only in-frame clones and leaves some out. This table has millions of clones, 85% to 95% appearing once. Study findings and constraints: Sampling covered nothing but blood. Tissue TCR repertoires likely differ from those found in blood. About 5% of naive CD4 clonotypes were shared across four donors. The authors expected sequencing depth to affect clonotype sharing among donors.

J gave up 1 base and V 6 bases, and 3 bases lay outside the gene matches. In germline, CDR1 is MNHEY, CDR2 SVGAGI. This CDR3 contains 15 residues. This TCR was sampled from a man aged 18 to 30 in good health. Some clones in this sample may be carry-over from other donors' samples. Sample: naive CD4+ T cells from PBMCs. Stated subset: CD45RA+ positively selected. The V gene is TRBV6-5, the J gene TRBJ1-5; 10 bases match TRBD1. The CDR3 is CASRRQGASNQPQHF. DNA for the CDR3: TGTGCCAGCAGGAGACAGGGGGCAAGCAATCAGCCCCAGCATTTT.